This T cell receptor (beta chain) derives from a study of neurological immune-mediated disorders. Findings and limits, study-wide: HTLV-1-associated myelopathy led in TCR clonal expansion, while multiple sclerosis ranked lowest, below healthy controls.

CDR3 length: 11 residues. Trimming left V 7 bases short and J 2 bases short, with 6 bases between. The V gene's germline CDR1 is SGHRS and CDR2 YFSETQ. Unsorted libraries were prepared from 2 million PBMCs that had been stored at -80 C. This clonotype has at least ten counts. What it binds is unknown. The method for making cDNA was 5'RACE, and it used 10-nucleotide random UMIs. One entry per CDR3 protein results from TCRdb running MiXCR on the 5' RACE reads. In the table there are approximately 25,000 distinct CDR3 sequences, more than 20% of which are singletons. The chain links TRBV5-1 to TRBJ2-5; D is uncertain. The receptor was isolated from an older woman in good health. Material for sequencing was PBMCs. CDR3 sequence: CASARQETQYF. CDR3 coding DNA: TGCGCCAGCGCCAGACAAGAGACCCAGTACTTC.